A selection of T cell receptor beta chains follows, all from one sample in a study of shared clonotypes between healthy human individuals. Profiling relied on immunoSEQ multiplex PCR, and the TCRdb table lists in-frame clones only, not all of them. The data hold over 1.5 million clones, with 95% to 99% observed a single time. What was sequenced was naive CD4+ T cells sorted from blood. These receptors were collected from a man aged 25-45 years in good health. The CDR3 runs from the conserved cysteine through the conserved F or W. D genes are given only for firm matches. Expanded clones are given a class, and other clones once, few, many or no size at all.

V gene	J gene	D gene	clone size	CDR3 DNA	CDR3 protein
TRBV25-1	TRBJ2-5	.	.	TGTGCCAGCATTTCCGGGGTGGAGACCCAGTACTTC	CASISGVETQYF
TRBV12-5	TRBJ1-1	.	once	TGTGCTAGTGGTTTGGAGCTGAACACTGAAGCTTTCTTT	CASGLELNTEAFF
TRBV30	TRBJ2-1	TRBD1	.	TGTGCCTGGAGTGTAGTGCCTCGGGACAGATACAATGAGCAGTTCTTC	CAWSVVPRDRYNEQFF
TRBV6-1	TRBJ2-1	TRBD2	.	TGTGCCAGCAACGGACTAGCACACAATGAGCAGTTCTTC	CASNGLAHNEQFF
TRBV11-2	TRBJ2-1	TRBD2	.	TGTGCCAGCAGCTTAAAGGTGACTAGCGGGGGGGGCTCCTACAATGAGCAGTTCTTC	CASSLKVTSGGGSYNEQFF
TRBV5-4	TRBJ1-1	.	.	TGTGCCAGCAGCTTGGGGTCCAGGGAAACTGAAGCTTTCTTT	CASSLGSRETEAFF
TRBV2	TRBJ2-3	.	.	TGTGCCAGCAGTGATCTCCGGGGTCCAGATACGCAGTATTTT	CASSDLRGPDTQYF
TRBV18	TRBJ2-7	.	.	TGTGCCAGCTCACCAGGGTCCCAGAACTACGAGCAGTACTTC	CASSPGSQNYEQYF
TRBV18	TRBJ1-2	TRBD1	.	TGTGCCAGCTCACTCGCAGGGGGCGCGGATGGCTACACCTTC	CASSLAGGADGYTF
TRBV10-2	TRBJ1-1	TRBD1	.	TGCGCCAGCAGCCTTGGACAGGGGGACACTGAAGCTTTCTTT	CASSLGQGDTEAFF
TRBV11-3	TRBJ2-1	.	.	TGTGCCAGCAGCTCCGGGCGGGGTAACAATGAGCAGTTCTTC	CASSSGRGNNEQFF
TRBV25-1	TRBJ2-5	.	.	TGTGCCAGCAGTGAATGGGGGGCCGGAGAGACCCAGTACTTC	CASSEWGAGETQYF
TRBV7-2	TRBJ2-1	.	.	TGTGCCAGCAGCTTAGCAGGGAATGCCTACAATGAGCAGTTCTTC	CASSLAGNAYNEQFF
TRBV7-9	TRBJ2-7	TRBD1	.	TGTGCCAGCAGCTTCGTGGGACAGGGAATCTACGAGCAGTACTTC	CASSFVGQGIYEQYF
TRBV5-4	TRBJ2-7	TRBD2	once	TGTGCCAGCAGTCCCGGGACCGCGGGACTATCTTTCTACGAGCAGTACTTC	CASSPGTAGLSFYEQYF
TRBV29-1	TRBJ1-2	.	.	TGCAGCGTTGATAACGGTCGGACCTCTAACTATGGCTACACCTTC	CSVDNGRTSNYGYTF
TRBV29-1	TRBJ2-1	.	.	TGCAGCGCGAGTGGTACAGTTGGGTACAATGAGCAGTTCTTC	CSASGTVGYNEQFF